Listed below are T cell receptor beta chains from one sample, sequenced in a study of T-cell memory formation after mild COVID-19. TCRdb redid the calling of the 5' RACE reads with MiXCR, one entry per CDR3 protein. The table includes more than 350,000 distinct CDR3 sequences, roughly 15% detected once. The specimen was PBMCs or a T cell subset sorted from them (not recorded which). Receptors originate from a man aged 18 to 30 who had mild COVID-19 (a few samples of this study predate the infection). Cell type and time point are not known. Both conserved end residues are part of each CDR3. D genes are given only for firm matches. For some rows the clone size is stated as once, few or many, or as a class when expanded; others skip it.

TRBV24-1	-	TRBJ2-3	many	CATSDVWQGADTQYF	TGTGCCACCAGTGACGTATGGCAGGGCGCAGATACGCAGTATTTT
TRBV30	-	TRBJ1-5	-	CAWSVGRPNQPQHF	TGTGCCTGGAGTGTTGGCCGACCCAATCAGCCCCAGCATTTT
TRBV27	-	TRBJ2-2	few	CASSPVAGELFF	TGTGCCAGCAGTCCCGTAGCCGGGGAGCTGTTTTTT
TRBV27	TRBD1	TRBJ1-3	-	CASSRAGTGAGNTIYF	TGTGCCAGCAGCCGAGCCGGGACAGGGGCAGGAAACACCATATATTTT
TRBV3-1	-	TRBJ2-3	few	CASSPAAPIGDTQYF	TGTGCCAGCAGCCCGGCAGCCCCGATTGGGGATACGCAGTATTTT
TRBV20-1	TRBD1	TRBJ1-6	few	CSARARQGTYNSPLHF	TGCAGTGCTAGAGCCCGACAGGGAACCTATAATTCACCCCTCCACTTT
TRBV28	-	TRBJ1-1	-	CASSLPHVRALNTEAFF	TGTGCCAGCAGTCTACCTCACGTGCGGGCGTTGAACACTGAAGCTTTCTTT
TRBV7-2	-	TRBJ2-3	many	CASSLAWDTQYF	TGTGCCAGCAGCTTAGCATGGGATACGCAGTATTTT
TRBV6-5	-	TRBJ2-2	few	CASSVDTGELFF	TGTGCCAGCAGTGTGGACACCGGGGAGCTGTTTTTT
TRBV5-5	-	TRBJ2-2	-	CASRAHPQGITGELFF	TGTGCCAGCAGGGCCCACCCGCAGGGGATCACCGGGGAGCTGTTTTTT
TRBV5-5	-	TRBJ1-2	few	CASSLGDWGYTF	TGTGCCAGCAGCTTGGGGGACTGGGGCTACACCTTC
TRBV5-4	TRBD1	TRBJ1-1	-	CASSYPGGGSAFF	TGTGCCAGCAGCTACCCAGGGGGCGGGTCAGCTTTCTTT
TRBV7-2	-	TRBJ2-4	-	CASSSPGPVKNIQYF	TGTGCCAGCAGCTCACCGGGTCCCGTGAAAAACATTCAGTACTTC
TRBV9	-	TRBJ2-2	-	CASRSSGVGTGELFF	TGTGCCAGCAGAAGTTCAGGGGTGGGGACCGGGGAGCTGTTTTTT
TRBV7-3	-	TRBJ2-3	once	CASSLIQGLGTDTQYF	TGTGCCAGCAGCTTAATTCAGGGGCTCGGCACAGATACGCAGTATTTT
TRBV5-8	TRBD2	TRBJ2-7	-	CASSWTSGVEQYF	TGTGCCAGCAGTTGGACTAGCGGGGTTGAGCAGTACTTC
TRBV5-1	-	TRBJ1-2	-	CASSLPNPFYGYTF	TGCGCCAGCAGCTTACCGAACCCGTTCTATGGCTACACCTTC
TRBV10-3	-	TRBJ2-7	few	CAISESRYEQYF	TGTGCCATCAGTGAGTCACGGTACGAGCAGTACTTC
TRBV4-2	-	TRBJ2-1	few	CASSQDLTGRVYNEQFF	TGTGCCAGCAGCCAAGATCTTACAGGGAGAGTGTACAATGAGCAGTTCTTC
TRBV6-6	TRBD1	TRBJ1-1	few	CASSYGQVHEAFF	TGTGCCAGCAGTTACGGACAGGTACATGAAGCTTTCTTT
TRBV28	-	TRBJ2-5	few	CASSLRHRAETQYF	TGTGCCAGCAGCCTCCGACACCGGGCGGAGACCCAGTACTTC
TRBV12-3/TRBV12-4	-	TRBJ1-5	many	CASSQFNRRNQPQHF	TGTGCCAGCAGCCAATTTAACAGGCGCAATCAGCCCCAGCATTTT
TRBV20-1	-	TRBJ2-5	-	CSARDNHGAETQYF	TGCAGTGCTAGAGATAATCATGGGGCAGAGACCCAGTACTTC
TRBV9	-	TRBJ2-5	many	CASSVGGAETQYF	TGTGCCAGCAGCGTTGGCGGGGCCGAGACCCAGTACTTC
TRBV4-2	-	TRBJ1-1	-	CASSQEEGTYEAFF	TGTGCCAGCAGCCAAGAAGAGGGTACCTATGAAGCTTTCTTT
TRBV6-1	-	TRBJ2-7	-	CASGAGTSSYEQYF	TGTGCCAGCGGAGCTGGGACAAGCTCCTACGAGCAGTACTTC
TRBV7-9	-	TRBJ2-2	few	CASSLGRGATGELFF	TGTGCCAGCAGCTTAGGCAGGGGAGCCACCGGGGAGCTGTTTTTT
TRBV11-2	-	TRBJ2-3	many	CASSLELASDTQYF	TGTGCCAGCAGCTTAGAACTAGCTTCAGATACGCAGTATTTT
TRBV7-2	TRBD2	TRBJ2-3	-	CASSLPTSETDTQYF	TGTGCCAGCAGCTTGCCGACTAGCGAGACAGATACGCAGTATTTT
TRBV12-3/TRBV12-4	TRBD1	TRBJ1-4	-	CASSLAGTGGEKLFF	TGTGCCAGCAGTTTAGCAGGGACAGGGGGCGAAAAACTGTTTTTT
TRBV20-1	-	TRBJ2-4	-	CSERDDLAKNIQYF	TGCAGTGAAAGGGACGATTTAGCCAAAAACATTCAGTACTTC
TRBV20-1	TRBD1	TRBJ2-3	few	CSARDPGQGATDTQYF	TGCAGTGCTAGAGATCCGGGACAGGGTGCCACAGATACGCAGTATTTT
TRBV5-1	-	TRBJ2-5	-	CASTRTVLGETQYF	TGCGCCAGCACCCGGACAGTTCTGGGGGAGACCCAGTACTTC
TRBV7-9	-	TRBJ1-1	-	CASSYTEQVATEAFF	TGTGCCAGCAGTTACACGGAACAGGTGGCCACTGAAGCTTTCTTT
TRBV4-2	TRBD2	TRBJ2-3	-	CASSPSSGTSGGTDTQYF	TGTGCCAGCAGCCCGAGCTCCGGGACTAGCGGGGGCACAGATACGCAGTATTTT
TRBV13	-	TRBJ1-1	-	CASSQTPGFQAFF	TGTGCCAGCAGCCAGACCCCGGGATTCCAAGCTTTCTTT
TRBV20-1	TRBD1	TRBJ2-1	-	CSAPGQGTYNEQFF	TGCAGTGCGCCGGGACAGGGGACTTACAATGAGCAGTTCTTC
TRBV12-3/TRBV12-4	-	TRBJ1-2	few	CASSLSNPRGTYGYTF	TGTGCCAGCAGTTTAAGTAACCCGCGCGGTACCTATGGCTACACCTTC
TRBV15	-	TRBJ1-1	-	CATSSGRNTEAFF	TGTGCCACCAGCAGTGGACGGAACACTGAAGCTTTCTTT
TRBV6-2/TRBV6-3	-	TRBJ2-6	-	CASSYVSGANVLTF	TGTGCCAGCAGTTACGTCTCTGGGGCCAACGTCCTGACTTTC
TRBV7-3	-	TRBJ2-3	few	CASSLRAGGPADTQYF	TGTGCCAGCAGCTTAAGGGCAGGGGGGCCCGCAGATACGCAGTATTTT
TRBV4-3	-	TRBJ2-1	few	CASSQGGAHEQFF	TGCGCCAGCAGCCAAGGTGGGGCCCATGAGCAGTTCTTC
TRBV6-5	-	TRBJ2-1	-	CASTTDFSSYNEQFF	TGTGCCAGCACGACAGACTTTAGCTCCTACAATGAGCAGTTCTTC